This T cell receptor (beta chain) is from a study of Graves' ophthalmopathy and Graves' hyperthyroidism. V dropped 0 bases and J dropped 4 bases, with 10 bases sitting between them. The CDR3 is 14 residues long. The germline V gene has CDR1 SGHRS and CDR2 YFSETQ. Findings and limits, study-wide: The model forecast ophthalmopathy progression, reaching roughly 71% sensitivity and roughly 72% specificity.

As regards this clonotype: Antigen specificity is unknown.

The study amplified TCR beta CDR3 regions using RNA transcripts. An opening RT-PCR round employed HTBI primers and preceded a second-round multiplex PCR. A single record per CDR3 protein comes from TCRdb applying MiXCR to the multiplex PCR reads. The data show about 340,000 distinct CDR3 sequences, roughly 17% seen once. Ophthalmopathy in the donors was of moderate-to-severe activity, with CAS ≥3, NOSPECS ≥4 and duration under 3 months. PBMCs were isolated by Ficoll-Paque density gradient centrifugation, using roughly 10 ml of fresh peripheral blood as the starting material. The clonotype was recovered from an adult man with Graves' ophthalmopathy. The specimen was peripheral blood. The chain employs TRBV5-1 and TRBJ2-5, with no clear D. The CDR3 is CASSLEPPLETQYF. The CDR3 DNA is TGCGCCAGCAGCTTGGAGCCCCCTCTAGAGACCCAGTACTTC.